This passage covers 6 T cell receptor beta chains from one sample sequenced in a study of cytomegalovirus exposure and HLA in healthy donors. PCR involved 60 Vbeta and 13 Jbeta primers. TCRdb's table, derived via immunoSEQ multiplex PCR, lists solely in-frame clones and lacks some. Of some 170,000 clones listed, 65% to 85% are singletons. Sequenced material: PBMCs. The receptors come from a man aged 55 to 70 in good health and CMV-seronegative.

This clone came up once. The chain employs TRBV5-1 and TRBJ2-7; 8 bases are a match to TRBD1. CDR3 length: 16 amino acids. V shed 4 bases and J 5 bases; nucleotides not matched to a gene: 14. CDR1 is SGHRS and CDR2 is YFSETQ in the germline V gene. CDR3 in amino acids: CASSQRTGGPGHEQYF. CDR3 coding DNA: TGCGCCAGCAGCCAACGTACAGGGGGGCCTGGCCACGAGCAGTACTTC.

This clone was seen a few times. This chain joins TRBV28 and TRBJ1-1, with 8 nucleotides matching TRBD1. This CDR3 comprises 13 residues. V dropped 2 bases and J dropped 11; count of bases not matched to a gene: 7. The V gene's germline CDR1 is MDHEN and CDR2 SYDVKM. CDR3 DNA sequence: TGTGCCAGCAGTTTACTGGACAGGGTTGACGCTTTCTTT. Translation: CASSLLDRVDAFF. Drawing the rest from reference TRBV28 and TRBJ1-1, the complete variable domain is DVKVTQSSRYLVKRTGEKVFLECVQDMDHENMFWYRQDPGLGLRLIYFSYDVKMKEKGDIPEGYSVSREKKERFSLILESASTNQTSMYLCASSLLDRVDAFFGQGTRLTVV.

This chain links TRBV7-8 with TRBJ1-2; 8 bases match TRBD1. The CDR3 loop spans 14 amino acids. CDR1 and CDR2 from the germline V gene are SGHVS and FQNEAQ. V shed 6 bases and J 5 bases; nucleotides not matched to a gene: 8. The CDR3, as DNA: TGTGCCAGCAGACCAGGGGGCGGGCGATATGGCTACACCTTC. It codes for CASRPGGGRYGYTF.

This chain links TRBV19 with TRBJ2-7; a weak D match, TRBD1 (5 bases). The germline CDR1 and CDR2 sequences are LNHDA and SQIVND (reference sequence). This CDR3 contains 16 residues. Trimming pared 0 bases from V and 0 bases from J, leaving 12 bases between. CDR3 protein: CASSIEAQVDSYEQYF. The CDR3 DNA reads TGTGCCAGTAGTATAGAGGCACAGGTCGACTCCTACGAGCAGTACTTC.

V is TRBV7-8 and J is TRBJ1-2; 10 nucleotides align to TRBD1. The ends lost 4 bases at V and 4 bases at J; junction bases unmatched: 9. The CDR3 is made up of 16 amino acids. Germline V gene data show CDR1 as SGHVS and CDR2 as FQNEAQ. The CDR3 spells CASSSRQGAMAYGYTF. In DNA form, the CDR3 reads TGTGCCAGCAGCTCTCGACAGGGGGCGATGGCCTATGGCTACACCTTC.

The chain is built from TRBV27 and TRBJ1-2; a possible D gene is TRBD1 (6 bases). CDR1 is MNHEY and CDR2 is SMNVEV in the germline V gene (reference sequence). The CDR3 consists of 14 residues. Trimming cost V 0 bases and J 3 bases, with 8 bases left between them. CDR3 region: CASSLSWTDYGYTF. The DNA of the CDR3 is TGTGCCAGCAGTTTATCGTGGACAGACTATGGCTACACCTTC.